This T cell receptor beta chain derives from a study of OX40 agonist ivuxolimab in advanced cancers. Across the whole study: Ivuxolimab, an antibody that agonizes OX40 (CD134), was administered to the patients. Every 2 weeks, patients got intravenous ivuxolimab at one of six dose levels (0.01-10 mg/kg).

Germline values: CDR1 LGHNA, CDR2 YNFKEQ. The CDR3 length is 18 residues. After removal of 0 bases from V and 2 bases from J, the junction contained 13 bases not matched to a gene. Notes on this clone: No antigen is known for it.

Method: immunoSEQ multiplex PCR; TCRdb's copy keeps in-frame clones and lacks some. Of about 42,000 clones listed, 82% are singletons. Study-wide findings and caveats: In general, CD8+ T cells held more expanded clones than CD4+ did, on average. Both blood CD4+ and CD8+ T cells showed clonal growth by week 6 at 0.1 to 3.0 mg/kg.

This TCR derives from an adult with an advanced solid tumor such as melanoma, head and neck, liver or kidney cancer. The chain links TRBV4-2 to TRBJ2-7; 7 nucleotides agree with TRBD2. The sequences come from CD4+ or CD8+ T cells sorted from blood, collected in a trial of the OX40 agonist ivuxolimab. The CDR3 coding sequence is TGTGCCAGCAGCCAAGAACCCCAGGCTAGCGGACTCACCTACGAGCAGTACTTC. This gives the protein CASSQEPQASGLTYEQYF.